This entry describes one T cell receptor beta chain. Its antigen is unidentified. This sample was taken from a study of shared clonotypes between healthy human individuals. The CDR3 runs 14 residues. In germline, CDR1 is SNHLY, CDR2 FYNNEI. J gave up 7 bases and V 3 bases, and 2 bases lay outside the gene matches. The donor cohort consisted entirely of Caucasian adults residing in Nashville, Tennessee. Study findings and constraints: The study found about 5% of naive CD4 clonotypes shared across four donors.

Over several immunoSEQ plates, each subset's genomic DNA was distributed in even portions. Replicate sorted-subset PCRs were loaded with 150 to 250 ng DNA, 31,000 or so T cell genomes. Sequenced by immunoSEQ multiplex PCR; TCRdb stores in-frame clones only, minus some. The profile shows roughly 2.5 million clones, around nine tenths of them singletons. The chain couples TRBV2 to TRBJ1-6; TRBD1 matches at 8 bases. This clonotype originated in a man between 18 and 29 years old in good health. The specimen sequenced was naive CD4+ T cells sorted from blood. Subset: CD45RA+ positively selected. CDR3 sequence (DNA): TGTGCCAGCAGTGAGGGACAGGCGAATTCACCCCTCCACTTT. This codes for CASSEGQANSPLHF.